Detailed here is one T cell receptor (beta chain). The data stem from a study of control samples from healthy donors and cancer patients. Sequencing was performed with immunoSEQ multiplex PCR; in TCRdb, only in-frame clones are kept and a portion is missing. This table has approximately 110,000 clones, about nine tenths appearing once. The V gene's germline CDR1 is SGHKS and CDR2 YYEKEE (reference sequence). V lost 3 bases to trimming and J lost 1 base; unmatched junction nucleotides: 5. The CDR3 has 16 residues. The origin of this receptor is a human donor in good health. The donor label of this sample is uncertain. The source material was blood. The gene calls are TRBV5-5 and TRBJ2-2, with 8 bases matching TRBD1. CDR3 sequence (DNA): TGTGCCAGCAGCTCGACCGGGACAGGGAACACCGGGGAGCTGTTTTTT. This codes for CASSSTGTGNTGELFF. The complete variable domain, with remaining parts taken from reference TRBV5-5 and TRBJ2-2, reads DAGVTQSPTHLIKTRGQQVTLRCSPISGHKSVSWYQQVLGQGPQFIFQYYEKEERGRGNFPDRFSARQFPNYSSELNVNALLLGDSALYLCASSSTGTGNTGELFFGEGSRLTVL.